This T cell receptor beta chain was obtained from a study of CD8+ T cells in alopecia areata. Study-level background: Tofacitinib continued for 6 to 18 months and was then withheld for 6 months. The study's findings and limits: Lesional scalp displayed greater clonality than normal scalp, most notably in alopecia totalis/universalis. The presence of one nonresponder keeps the tie between baseline CD8+ expansion and response uncertain. Mice showed TCR sharing more clearly than patients did, possibly owing to HLA.

Details on this clone: Its target is not known.

The germline gives CDR1 LNHNV, CDR2 YYDKDF (reference sequence). CDR3 length equals 14 residues. V gave up 0 bases and J gave up 14 bases, with 14 bases separating them. Treatment defined: oral pan-JAK inhibitor, 5-10 mg twice daily. RNA extraction and reverse transcription yielded cDNA as sequencing template. Profiling relied on immunoSEQ multiplex PCR, and the TCRdb table lists in-frame clones only, not all of them. The repertoire has hundreds of thousands of clones, nearly 60% of them found once; the top ten carry around 1.8%. The chain joins TRBV15 to TRBJ1-6; D is unclear. The receptor's source is a human donor with alopecia areata. The sequencing used CD4+ T cells sorted from blood, collected at week 24, from a patient treated with tofacitinib. The CDR3 spells CATSRDVGDRALHF. The CDR3 bases are TGTGCCACCAGCAGAGATGTCGGGGATCGAGCCCTCCACTTT.